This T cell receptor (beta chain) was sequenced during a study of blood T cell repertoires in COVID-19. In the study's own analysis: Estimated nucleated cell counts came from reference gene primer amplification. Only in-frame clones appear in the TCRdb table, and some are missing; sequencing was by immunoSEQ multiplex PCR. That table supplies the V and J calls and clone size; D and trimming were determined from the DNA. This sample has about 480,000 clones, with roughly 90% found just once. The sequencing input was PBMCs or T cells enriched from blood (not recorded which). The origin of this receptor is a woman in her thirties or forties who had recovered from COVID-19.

The CDR3, as DNA: TGTGCCAGCAGTTACGACCTTTTTCGAGGGCAGTTCTTC. The encoded protein is CASSYDLFRGQFF. The gene calls are TRBV6-5 and TRBJ2-1; D is ambiguous. From germline, CDR1 is MNHEY and CDR2 SVGAGI. This CDR3 comprises 13 residues. Trimming took 2 bases from V and 12 from J, leaving 14 bases between them.